These 24 T cell receptor beta chains originate from one sample sequenced in a study of low-dose radiotherapy and immunotherapy resistance in tumors. First-strand cDNA used TRAV- and TRBV-specific primers, covering alpha and beta chains. The TCRs were subjected to amplification over approximately 19 PCR cycles employing a constant-region primer in conjunction with a V-primer adapter. Each CDR3 protein gets one entry after TCRdb re-called the reads with MiXCR. This sample has under 90,000 distinct CDR3 sequences, with 15% to 20% found just once. Time point described: after trial treatment. Treatment described: LDRT plus nivolumab, ipilimumab, low-dose cyclophosphamide and aspirin (RACIN trial). The sample consisted of PBMCs, taken after low-dose radiotherapy plus immunotherapy. The receptors originated from a male donor with prostate cancer.

This clonotype has more than one count but fewer than ten. The chain recombines TRBV2 with TRBJ1-5; D uncertain. V lost 8 bases and J lost 3, with 11 bases in between. Germline V CDR1 and CDR2: SNHLY, FYNNEI. This CDR3 comprises 13 residues. The CDR3 coding sequence is TGTGCCAGCCACCGGGCGGCCAATCAGCCCCAGCATTTT. Its protein product is CASHRAANQPQHF. Drawing the rest from reference TRBV2 and TRBJ1-5, the complete variable domain is EPEVTQTPSHQVTQMGQEVILRCVPISNHLYFYWYRQILGQKVEFLVSFYNNEISEKSEIFDDQFSVERPDGSNFTLKIRSTKLEDSAMYFCASHRAANQPQHFGDGTRLSIL.

This clonotype was detected ten times or more. The chain links TRBV6-2 or TRBV6-3 to TRBJ2-3, with TRBD1 as a possible D gene (5 bases). V lost 8 bases to trimming and J lost 2 bases, with 11 bases between them. The V gene's germline CDR1 is MNHEY and CDR2 SVGEGT. The CDR3 has 13 residues. CDR3 in DNA: TGTGCCAGCCATTGGACAAACACAGATACGCAGTATTTT. Its translation is CASHWTNTDTQYF.

This clonotype has a count of ten or more. The chain combines TRBV28 with TRBJ2-7; 8 bases map to TRBD2. This CDR3 region has 16 residues. Germline values: CDR1 MDHEN, CDR2 SYDVKM. V trimming: 3 bases; J trimming: 2 bases; junction bases outside the gene matches: 9. CDR3 nucleotides: TGTGCCAGCAGTTTTGGGTCTAGCGGGTCACCCTACGAGCAGTACTTC. Residues: CASSFGSSGSPYEQYF.

There are many counts of this clonotype. The V call is TRBV19, the J call TRBJ2-2; weak D call: TRBD2 (6 bases). The length of the CDR3 is 16 residues. V was pared by 5 bases and J by 0 bases, with 13 bases between. Germline V CDR1 and CDR2: LNHDA, SQIVND (reference sequence). CDR3 bases: TGTGCCAGTAGTCCACTAGCTTCGGCGAACACCGGGGAGCTGTTTTTT. Its protein product is CASSPLASANTGELFF.

Many counts were recorded for this clonotype. This chain uses TRBV7-6 with TRBJ2-1; 9 bases map to TRBD1. V lost 5 bases to trimming and J lost 9 bases; unmatched junction nucleotides: 11. CDR3 length: 15 amino acids. Germline V CDR1 and CDR2: SGHVS, FNYEAQ. CDR3 sequence reads: CASSPLSGTGIEQFF. The DNA for the CDR3 is TGTGCCAGCAGCCCTCTCTCCGGGACAGGGATTGAGCAGTTCTTC.

This rearrangement joins TRBV5-1 to TRBJ1-5; D is unclear. CDR3 length equals 14 residues. The germline V gene encodes CDR1 SGHRS and CDR2 YFSETQ. V lost 1 base to trimming and J lost 6 bases, with 11 bases between them. CDR3 loop: CASSLNIAGQPQHF. CDR3 coding DNA: TGCGCCAGCAGCTTGAACATCGCTGGTCAGCCCCAGCATTTT.

In its sample, this clonotype was seen many times. This CDR3 reads CSVAGGSSYEQYF. The CDR3 coding sequence is TGCAGCGTTGCAGGGGGTTCCTCCTACGAGCAGTACTTC. The V and J genes are TRBV29-1 and TRBJ2-7, with 7 bases aligning to TRBD1. CDR1 is SQVTM, CDR2 ANQGSEA, per germline. CDR3 length: 13 residues. Trimming cost V 4 bases and J 0 bases; bases outside gene matches: 3.

Comment on this clonotype: A far larger clone differs by one base, so this is likely a read error. The genes are TRBV6-6 and TRBJ2-6, with D perhaps matching TRBD1 or TRBD2 (5 bases each). Germline V gene lookup returns CDR1 MNHNY and CDR2 SVGAGI (reference sequence). The CDR3 contains 13 residues. The CDR3: CASRGSGTNVLTF. DNA for the CDR3: TGTGCCAGCCGGGGCTCTGGGACCAACGTCCTGACTTTC.

V is TRBV9 and J is TRBJ2-7; 7 bases agree with TRBD2. Per germline, CDR1 SGDLS and CDR2 YYNGEE. This CDR3 is 19 amino acids long. Trimming removed 3 bases from V and 0 bases from J; junction bases left unmatched: 18. CDR3 in amino acids: CASSASPSGVSSGSYEQYF. The CDR3, as DNA: TGTGCCAGCAGCGCAAGCCCCTCTGGAGTGTCTAGCGGCTCCTACGAGCAGTACTTC.

This chain's CDR3 is CASSPLLQTSVSAGGADTQYF. CDR3 bases: TGTGCCAGCTCACCACTTTTACAGACAAGCGTTTCCGCGGGAGGAGCAGATACGCAGTATTTT. The J gene is TRBJ2-3, the V gene TRBV18, with TRBD2 matching over 8 bases. This CDR3 contains 21 residues. Germline values: CDR1 KGHSH, CDR2 LQKENI. V shed 1 base, J shed 4 bases, and the junction held 22 bases outside the gene matches.

This clonotype was counted at least ten times. The V call is TRBV18, the J call TRBJ2-1; D unclear. Per germline, CDR1 KGHSH and CDR2 LQKENI. This CDR3 is 12 amino acids long. Trimming stripped 3 bases from V and 5 bases from J, with 5 bases between. CDR3 amino acids: CASSPTDNEQFF. The CDR3 region has the DNA TGTGCCAGCTCACCCACGGACAATGAGCAGTTCTTC.

This clonotype was recorded at least ten times. The chain uses TRBV7-2 and TRBJ2-2; 8 nucleotides line up with TRBD1. J gave up 0 bases and V 6 bases, and 3 bases lay outside the gene matches. The CDR3 covers 15 residues. Looked up from germline, CDR1 is SGHTA and CDR2 is FQGNSA. In DNA form, the CDR3 reads TGTGCCAGCAGAGCACAGGGGGCGAACACCGGGGAGCTGTTTTTT. Translating gives CASRAQGANTGELFF.

There are many counts of this clonotype. This sequence joins TRBV6-5 and TRBJ2-1; D may be TRBD2 (6 bases). Germline V gene data show CDR1 as MNHEY and CDR2 as SVGAGI. The CDR3 is made up of 17 amino acids. Between the trimmed V and J ends, which lost 6 bases and 1 base, there was a span of 19 bases. Here the CDR3 reads CASSSRPKRASYNEQFF. The CDR3, as DNA: TGTGCCAGCAGCTCGCGTCCAAAGCGGGCGTCCTACAATGAGCAGTTCTTC.

The table lists this clonotype with many counts. This rearrangement joins TRBV28 to TRBJ2-4; TRBD1 agrees at 7 bases. With 2 bases clipped from V and 7 bases from J, the junction kept 5 bases outside the gene matches. Germline V gene lookup returns CDR1 MDHEN and CDR2 SYDVKM. This CDR3 comprises 14 residues. The CDR3 nucleotides are TGTGCCAGCAGTTTAGAGGGGGCAAGGAACATTCAGTACTTC. Translation gives CASSLEGARNIQYF. The entire variable domain, with the rest obtained from reference TRBV28 and TRBJ2-4, is as follows: DVKVTQSSRYLVKRTGEKVFLECVQDMDHENMFWYRQDPGLGLRLIYFSYDVKMKEKGDIPEGYSVSREKKERFSLILESASTNQTSMYLCASSLEGARNIQYFGAGTRLSVL.

This clonotype was seen ten or more times. This chain connects TRBV13 to TRBJ1-1; D is unresolved. The CDR3 totals 16 residues. Germline V gene lookup returns CDR1 PRHDT and CDR2 FYEKMQ (reference sequence). The V gene lost 6 bases and the J gene lost 3 bases, with 20 bases spanning the gap. This CDR3 reads CASRPRQGSVDTEAFF. The CDR3 nucleotides read TGTGCCAGCAGACCCAGACAAGGGTCGGTTGACACTGAAGCTTTCTTT. Full variable domain (missing parts from reference TRBV13 and TRBJ1-1): AAGVIQSPRHLIKEKRETATLKCYPIPRHDTVYWYQQGPGQDPQFLISFYEKMQSDKGSIPDRFSAQQFSDYHSELNMSSLELGDSALYFCASRPRQGSVDTEAFFGQGTRLTVV.

This clonotype was counted ten times or more. The genes are TRBV9 and TRBJ2-7, with 12 bases fitting TRBD2. From germline, CDR1 is SGDLS and CDR2 YYNGEE. Trimming took 4 bases from V and 5 from J; bases not matched to a gene: 13. This CDR3 region has 17 residues. This chain's CDR3 is CASSPSPSSGRANEQYF. CDR3 in DNA: TGTGCCAGCAGCCCATCCCCCTCTAGCGGGAGGGCCAACGAGCAGTACTTC.

This chain links TRBV6-2 or TRBV6-3 with TRBJ2-7; 7 bases are a match to TRBD2. Trimming took 5 bases from V and 2 from J; bases not matched to a gene: 6. The germline CDR1 and CDR2 sequences are MNHEY and SVGEGT. The CDR3 runs to 14 residues. This chain's CDR3 is CASSERGPTYEQYF. CDR3 DNA: TGTGCCAGCAGTGAGCGGGGACCCACCTACGAGCAGTACTTC.

This clonotype was observed many times. The rearrangement links TRBV7-9 to TRBJ2-5; D ambiguous. CDR1 is SEHNR, CDR2 FQNEAQ, per germline (reference sequence). With 0 bases removed from V and 1 base from J, the gap between germline ends came to 6 bases. The length of the CDR3 is 14 residues. The DNA of the CDR3 is TGTGCCAGCAGCTTAGCGGGAACCCAAGAGACCCAGTACTTC. Protein product: CASSLAGTQETQYF.

The V gene is TRBV7-8, the J gene TRBJ2-7; D unresolved. The germline V gene has CDR1 SGHVS and CDR2 FQNEAQ. The CDR3 loop spans 13 amino acids. With 0 bases removed from V and 5 bases from J, the gap between germline ends came to 8 bases. The CDR3 DNA is TGTGCCAGCAGCTTAGCGAGTCTCGACGAGCAGTACTTC. This codes for CASSLASLDEQYF.

The chain uses TRBV19 and TRBJ2-2, with 10 bases aligning to TRBD2. The V gene end was trimmed by 4 bases and the J gene end by 4 bases; junction bases not matched to a gene: 0. Germline V gene lookup returns CDR1 LNHDA and CDR2 SQIVND (reference sequence). There are 14 residues in the CDR3. CDR3 sequence (DNA): TGTGCCAGTAGTAGACTAGCGGGCACCGGGGAGCTGTTTTTT. Translated: CASSRLAGTGELFF.

This clonotype showed up many times. CDR3 sequence reads: CASSRQGRGTGELFF. The CDR3 DNA reads as TGTGCCAGCAGTAGACAGGGTAGAGGCACCGGGGAGCTGTTTTTT. This chain connects TRBV6-5 to TRBJ2-2; 7 bases line up with TRBD1. CDR3 length: 15 amino acids. The trim removed 5 bases at V and 4 bases at J, leaving 7 bases unmatched. Germline CDR1 MNHEY, CDR2 SVGAGI.

V usage is TRBV5-6 and J usage is TRBJ2-7; D might be TRBD1 (5 bases). Per germline, CDR1 SGHDT and CDR2 YYEEEE. The V gene lost 4 bases and the J gene lost 2 bases, with 10 bases spanning the gap. There are 13 residues in the CDR3. CDR3 in DNA: TGTGCCAGCAGCCACCAGGGTCCCTACGAGCAGTACTTC. Translation: CASSHQGPYEQYF.

There are many counts of this clonotype. CDR3 sequence: CASSSRDRGNIQYF. The CDR3 nucleotides are TGTGCCAGCAGTAGTCGGGACAGGGGCAACATTCAGTACTTC. The chain employs TRBV6-5 and TRBJ2-4; 10 nucleotides line up with TRBD1. V was clipped by 5 bases and J by 7 bases; unmatched bases: 5. CDR1 MNHEY and CDR2 SVGAGI come from the germline V gene. This CDR3 is 14 amino acids long.

For this clonotype: A read error likely explains this, since a far larger clone differs by one base. This chain connects TRBV20-1 to TRBJ2-1, with 7 bases aligning to TRBD2. V lost 6 bases, J lost 10 bases, and 30 bases stayed unmatched. CDR1 is DFQATT and CDR2 is SNEGSKA in the germline V gene (reference sequence). CDR3 length: 19 amino acids. The CDR3 bases are TGCAGTGCCAAGAACTTCGGAAGAAACGACTACCTAGCGGACTACGAGCAGTTCTTC. This translates into CSAKNFGRNDYLADYEQFF.